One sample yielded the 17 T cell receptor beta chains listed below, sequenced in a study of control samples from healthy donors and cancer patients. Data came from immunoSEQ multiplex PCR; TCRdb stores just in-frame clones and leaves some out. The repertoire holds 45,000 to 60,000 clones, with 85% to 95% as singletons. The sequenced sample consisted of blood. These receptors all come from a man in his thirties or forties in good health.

The CDR3 DNA follows: TGTGCCACCAGTTTGGGGGGTCCGAGAAACACAGATACGCAGTATTTT. This translates into CATSLGGPRNTDTQYF. The gene calls are TRBV24-1 and TRBJ2-3, with D possibly TRBD2 on 6 matching bases. This CDR3 contains 16 residues. From germline, CDR1 is KGHDR and CDR2 SFDVKD. The V end lost 6 bases, the J end lost 2 bases, and 17 bases lay between the germline ends.

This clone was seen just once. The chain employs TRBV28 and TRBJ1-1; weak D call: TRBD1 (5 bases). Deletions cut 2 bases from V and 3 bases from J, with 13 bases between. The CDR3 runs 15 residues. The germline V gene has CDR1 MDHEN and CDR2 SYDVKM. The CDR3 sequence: CASSLLALGDTEAFF. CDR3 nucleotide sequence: TGTGCCAGCAGTTTACTTGCCCTAGGGGACACTGAAGCTTTCTTT.

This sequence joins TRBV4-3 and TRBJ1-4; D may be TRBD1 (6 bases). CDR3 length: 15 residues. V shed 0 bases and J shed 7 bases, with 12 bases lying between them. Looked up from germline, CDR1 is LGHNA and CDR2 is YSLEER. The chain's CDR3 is CASSQDRQGSEKLFF. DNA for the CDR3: TGCGCCAGCAGCCAAGATAGGCAGGGGAGTGAAAAACTGTTTTTT.

As DNA, the CDR3 is TGCAGCGTTGAAGATTTAGGGACTGAAGCTTTCTTT. This codes for CSVEDLGTEAFF. This rearrangement joins TRBV29-1 to TRBJ1-1; unclear D gene. The CDR3 consists of 12 residues. In germline, CDR1 is SQVTM, CDR2 ANQGSEA. Between the trimmed V and J ends, which lost 0 bases and 5 bases, there was a span of 7 bases.

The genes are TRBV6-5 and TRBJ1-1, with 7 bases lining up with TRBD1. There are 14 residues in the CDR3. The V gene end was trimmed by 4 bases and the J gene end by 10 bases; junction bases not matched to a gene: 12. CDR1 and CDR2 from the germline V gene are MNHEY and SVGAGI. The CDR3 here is CASSSSGTEDAAFF. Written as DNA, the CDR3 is TGTGCCAGCAGTTCCTCCGGGACAGAGGATGCAGCTTTCTTT.

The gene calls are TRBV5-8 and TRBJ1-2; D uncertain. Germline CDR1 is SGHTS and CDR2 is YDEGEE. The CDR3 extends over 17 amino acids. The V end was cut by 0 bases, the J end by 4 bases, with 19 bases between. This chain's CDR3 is CASSLGSPGKAIYGYTF. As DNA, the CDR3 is TGTGCCAGCAGCTTGGGTAGTCCGGGAAAGGCTATCTATGGCTACACCTTC.

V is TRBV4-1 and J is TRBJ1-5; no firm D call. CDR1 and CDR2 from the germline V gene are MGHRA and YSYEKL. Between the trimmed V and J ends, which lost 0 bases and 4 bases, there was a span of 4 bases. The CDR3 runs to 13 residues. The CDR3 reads CASSQDRNQPQHF. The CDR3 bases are TGCGCCAGCAGCCAAGATCGGAATCAGCCCCAGCATTTT.

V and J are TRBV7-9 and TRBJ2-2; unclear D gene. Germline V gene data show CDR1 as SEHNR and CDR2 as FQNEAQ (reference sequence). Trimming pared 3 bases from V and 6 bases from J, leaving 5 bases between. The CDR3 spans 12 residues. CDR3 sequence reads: CASSFQSGELFF. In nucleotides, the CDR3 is TGTGCCAGCAGCTTTCAGTCCGGGGAGCTGTTTTTT.

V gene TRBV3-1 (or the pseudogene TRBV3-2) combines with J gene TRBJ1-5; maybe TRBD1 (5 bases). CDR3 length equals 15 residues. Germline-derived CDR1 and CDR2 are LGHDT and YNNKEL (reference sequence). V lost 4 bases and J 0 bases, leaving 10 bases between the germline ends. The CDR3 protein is CASSLGRHSNQPQHF. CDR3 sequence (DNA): TGTGCCAGCAGCCTGGGACGGCATAGCAATCAGCCCCAGCATTTT.

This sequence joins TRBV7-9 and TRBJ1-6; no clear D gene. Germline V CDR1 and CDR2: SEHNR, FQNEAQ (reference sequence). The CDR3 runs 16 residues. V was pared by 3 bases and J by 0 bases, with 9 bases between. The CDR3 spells CASSFAGDSYNSPLHF. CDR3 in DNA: TGTGCCAGCAGCTTCGCCGGAGACTCCTATAATTCACCCCTCCACTTT.

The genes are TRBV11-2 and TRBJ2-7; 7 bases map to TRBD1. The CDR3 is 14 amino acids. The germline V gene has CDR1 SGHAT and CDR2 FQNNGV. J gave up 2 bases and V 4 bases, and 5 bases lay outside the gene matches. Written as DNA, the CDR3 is TGTGCCAGCAGCTCCCCCGACAGGGCCTACGAGCAGTACTTC. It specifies CASSSPDRAYEQYF.

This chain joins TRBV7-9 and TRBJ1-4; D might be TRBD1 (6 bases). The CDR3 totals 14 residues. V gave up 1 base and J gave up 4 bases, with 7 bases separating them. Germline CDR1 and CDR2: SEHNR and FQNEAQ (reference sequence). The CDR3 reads CASSLEQGNEKLFF. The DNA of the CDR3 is TGTGCCAGCAGCTTAGAACAGGGTAATGAAAAACTGTTTTTT.

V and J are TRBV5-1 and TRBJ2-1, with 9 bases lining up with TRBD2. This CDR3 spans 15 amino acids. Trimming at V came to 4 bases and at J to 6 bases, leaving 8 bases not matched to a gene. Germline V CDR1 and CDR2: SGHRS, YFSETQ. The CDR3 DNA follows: TGCGCCAGCAGCCTTGGGAGCGGGGGGCGCAATGAGCAGTTCTTC. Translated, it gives CASSLGSGGRNEQFF.

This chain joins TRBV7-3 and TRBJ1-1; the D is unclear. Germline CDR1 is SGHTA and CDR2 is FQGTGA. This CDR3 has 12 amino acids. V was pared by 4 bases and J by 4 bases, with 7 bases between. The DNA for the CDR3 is TGTGCCAGCAGCTCCCTAGGCACTGAAGCTTTCTTT. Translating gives CASSSLGTEAFF.

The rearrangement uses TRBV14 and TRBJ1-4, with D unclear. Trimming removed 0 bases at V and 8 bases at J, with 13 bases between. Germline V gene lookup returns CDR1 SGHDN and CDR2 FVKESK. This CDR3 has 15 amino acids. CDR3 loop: CASSQDREGREKLFF. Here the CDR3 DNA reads TGTGCCAGCAGCCAAGATCGGGAGGGTAGGGAAAAACTGTTTTTT.

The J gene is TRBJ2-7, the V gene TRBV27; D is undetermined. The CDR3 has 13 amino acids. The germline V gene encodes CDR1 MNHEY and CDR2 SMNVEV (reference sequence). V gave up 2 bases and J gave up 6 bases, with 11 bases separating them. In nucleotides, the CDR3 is TGTGCCAGCAGTTTACACGGGCCGGTCGAGCAGTACTTC. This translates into CASSLHGPVEQYF.

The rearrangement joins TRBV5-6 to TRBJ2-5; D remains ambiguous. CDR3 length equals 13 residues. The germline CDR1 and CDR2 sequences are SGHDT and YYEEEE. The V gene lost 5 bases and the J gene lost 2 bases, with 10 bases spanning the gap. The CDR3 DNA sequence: TGTGCCAGCAGTATCGATGAACAAGAGACCCAGTACTTC. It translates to CASSIDEQETQYF.